The clone carrying this T cell receptor (beta chain) showed up just a few times. Its specificity is unknown. The data stem from a study of CD8+ T cells in alopecia areata. Study conclusions and caveats: Scalp samples also contribute reads from the resident alphabeta T cells found in normal skin. Mice gave a clearer picture of TCR sharing than patients did, possibly for HLA-related reasons. While tofacitinib was given, many expanded lesional clones persisted in scalp and blood.

Treatment here: oral pan-JAK inhibitor, 5-10 mg twice daily. V was pared by 2 bases and J by 3 bases, with 5 bases of the junction left unmatched. The CDR3 loop spans 15 amino acids. Germline V gives CDR1 LGHNA, CDR2 YSLEER. It was cDNA, reverse transcribed from extracted RNA, that served as the sequencing template. Libraries were prepared by immunoSEQ multiplex PCR; TCRdb keeps only in-frame clonotypes and omits some of them. The table includes 200,000 to 250,000 clones, around three fifths detected once. The receptor's source is a human donor with alopecia areata. The rearrangement joins TRBV4-3 to TRBJ2-7; 9 nucleotides agree with TRBD2. Source: CD4+ T cells sorted from blood, taken at week 4, from a patient treated with tofacitinib. CDR3 loop: CASSQRAGGLYEQYF. CDR3 in DNA: TGCGCCAGCAGCCAACGCGCGGGGGGGCTCTACGAGCAGTACTTC.